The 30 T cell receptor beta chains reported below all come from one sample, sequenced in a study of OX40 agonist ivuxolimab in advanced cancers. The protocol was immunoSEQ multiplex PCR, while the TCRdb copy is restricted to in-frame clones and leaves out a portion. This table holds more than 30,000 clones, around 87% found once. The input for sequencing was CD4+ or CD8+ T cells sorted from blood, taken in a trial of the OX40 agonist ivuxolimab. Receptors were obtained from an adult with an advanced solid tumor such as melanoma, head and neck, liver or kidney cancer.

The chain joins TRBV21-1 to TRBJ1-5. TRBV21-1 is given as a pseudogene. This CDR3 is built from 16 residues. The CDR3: CASSKAAQREGQPQHF. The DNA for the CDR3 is TGTGCCAGCAGCAAAGCGGCGCAGAGGGAGGGGCAGCCCCAGCATTTT.

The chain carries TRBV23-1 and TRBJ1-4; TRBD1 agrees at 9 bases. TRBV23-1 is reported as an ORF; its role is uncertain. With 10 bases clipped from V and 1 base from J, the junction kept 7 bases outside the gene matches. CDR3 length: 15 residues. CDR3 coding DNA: TGCGCCATCCGACAGGGGGAGGGAACTAATGAAAAACTGTTTTTT. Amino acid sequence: CAIRQGEGTNEKLFF.

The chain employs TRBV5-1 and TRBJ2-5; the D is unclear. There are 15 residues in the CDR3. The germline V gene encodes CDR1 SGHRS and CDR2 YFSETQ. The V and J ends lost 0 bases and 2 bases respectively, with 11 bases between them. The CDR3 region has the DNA TGCGCCAGCAGCTTGGGCTTGCAGATACAAGAGACCCAGTACTTC. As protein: CASSLGLQIQETQYF.

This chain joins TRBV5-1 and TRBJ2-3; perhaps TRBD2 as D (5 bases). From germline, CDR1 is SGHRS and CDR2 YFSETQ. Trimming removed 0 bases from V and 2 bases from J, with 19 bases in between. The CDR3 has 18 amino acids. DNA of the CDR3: TGCGCCAGCAGCTTGGGGACGGGATTGTGGCCCCCCACAGATACGCAGTATTTT. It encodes CASSLGTGLWPPTDTQYF.

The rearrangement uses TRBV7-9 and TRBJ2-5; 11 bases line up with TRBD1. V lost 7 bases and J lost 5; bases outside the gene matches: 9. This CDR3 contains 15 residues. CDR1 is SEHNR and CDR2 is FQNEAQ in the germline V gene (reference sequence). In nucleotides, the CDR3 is TGTGCCAGCACCCCTGGACAGGGGGCGGGTGAGACCCAGTACTTC. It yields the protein CASTPGQGAGETQYF.

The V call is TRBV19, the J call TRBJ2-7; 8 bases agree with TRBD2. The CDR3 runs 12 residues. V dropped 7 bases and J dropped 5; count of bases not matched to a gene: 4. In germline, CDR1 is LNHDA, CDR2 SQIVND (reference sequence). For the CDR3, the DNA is TGTGCCAGTAAGGCGACTAGCGACGAGCAGTACTTC. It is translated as CASKATSDEQYF.

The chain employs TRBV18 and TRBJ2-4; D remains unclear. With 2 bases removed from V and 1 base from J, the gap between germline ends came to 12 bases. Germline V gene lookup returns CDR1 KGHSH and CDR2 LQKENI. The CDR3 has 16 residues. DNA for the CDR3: TGTGCCAGCTCACCAAGGCAAACGACGGCCAAAAACATTCAGTACTTC. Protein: CASSPRQTTAKNIQYF.

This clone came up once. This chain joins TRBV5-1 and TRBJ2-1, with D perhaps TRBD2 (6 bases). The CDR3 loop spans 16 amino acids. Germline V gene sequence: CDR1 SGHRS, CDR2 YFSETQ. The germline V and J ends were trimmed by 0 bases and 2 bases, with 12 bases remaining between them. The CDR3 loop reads CASSLVGGAAYNEQFF. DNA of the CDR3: TGCGCCAGCAGCTTGGTAGGAGGGGCCGCCTACAATGAGCAGTTCTTC.

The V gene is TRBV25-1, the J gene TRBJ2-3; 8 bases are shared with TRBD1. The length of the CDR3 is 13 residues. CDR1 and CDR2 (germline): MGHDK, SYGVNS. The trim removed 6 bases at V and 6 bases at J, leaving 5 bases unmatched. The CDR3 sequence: CASRRTGSDTQYF. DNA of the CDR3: TGTGCCAGCAGACGGACAGGGTCGGATACGCAGTATTTT. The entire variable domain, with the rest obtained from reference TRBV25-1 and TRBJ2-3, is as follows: EADIYQTPRYLVIGTGKKITLECSQTMGHDKMYWYQQDPGMELHLIHYSYGVNSTEKGDLSSESTVSRIRTEHFPLTLESARPSHTSQYLCASRRTGSDTQYFGPGTRLTVL.

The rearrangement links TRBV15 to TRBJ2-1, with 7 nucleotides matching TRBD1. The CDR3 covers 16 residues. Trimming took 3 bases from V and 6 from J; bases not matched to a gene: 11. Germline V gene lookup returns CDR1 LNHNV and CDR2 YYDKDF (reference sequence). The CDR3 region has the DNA TGTGCCACCAGCAGCCTCGGACAGGCCCCCCTCAATGAGCAGTTCTTC. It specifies CATSSLGQAPLNEQFF.

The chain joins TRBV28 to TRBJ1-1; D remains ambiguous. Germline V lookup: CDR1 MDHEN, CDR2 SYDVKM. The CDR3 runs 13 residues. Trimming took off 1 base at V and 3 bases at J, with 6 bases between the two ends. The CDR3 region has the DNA TGTGCCAGCAGTTTATCCGGGGACACTGAAGCTTTCTTT. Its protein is CASSLSGDTEAFF. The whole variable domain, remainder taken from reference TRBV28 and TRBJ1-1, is DVKVTQSSRYLVKRTGEKVFLECVQDMDHENMFWYRQDPGLGLRLIYFSYDVKMKEKGDIPEGYSVSREKKERFSLILESASTNQTSMYLCASSLSGDTEAFFGQGTRLTVV.

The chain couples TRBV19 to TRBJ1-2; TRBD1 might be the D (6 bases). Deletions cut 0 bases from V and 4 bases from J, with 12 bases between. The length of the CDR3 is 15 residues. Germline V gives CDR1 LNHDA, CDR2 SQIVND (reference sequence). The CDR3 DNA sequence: TGTGCCAGTAGTATAGATACGGGGGGCGCCTATGGCTACACCTTC. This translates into CASSIDTGGAYGYTF.

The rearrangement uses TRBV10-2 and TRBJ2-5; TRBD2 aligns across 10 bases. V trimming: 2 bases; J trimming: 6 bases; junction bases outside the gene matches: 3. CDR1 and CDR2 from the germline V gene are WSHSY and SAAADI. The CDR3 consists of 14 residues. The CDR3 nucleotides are TGCGCCAGCAGTGAGGCTAGCGGGAGTCAGACCCAGTACTTC. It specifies CASSEASGSQTQYF.

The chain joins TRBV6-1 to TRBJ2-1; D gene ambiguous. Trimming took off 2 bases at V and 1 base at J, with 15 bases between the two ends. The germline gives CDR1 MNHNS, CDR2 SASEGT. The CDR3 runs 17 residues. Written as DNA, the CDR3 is TGTGCCAGCAGTGAACTTGAGGCTTGGGGATCCTACAATGAGCAGTTCTTC. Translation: CASSELEAWGSYNEQFF.

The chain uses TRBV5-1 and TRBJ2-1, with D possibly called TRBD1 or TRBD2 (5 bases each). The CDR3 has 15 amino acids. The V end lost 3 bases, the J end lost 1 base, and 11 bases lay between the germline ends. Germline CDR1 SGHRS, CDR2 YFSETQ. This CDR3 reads CASSSPEGSYNEQFF. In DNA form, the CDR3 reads TGCGCCAGCAGCTCCCCCGAGGGGTCCTACAATGAGCAGTTCTTC.

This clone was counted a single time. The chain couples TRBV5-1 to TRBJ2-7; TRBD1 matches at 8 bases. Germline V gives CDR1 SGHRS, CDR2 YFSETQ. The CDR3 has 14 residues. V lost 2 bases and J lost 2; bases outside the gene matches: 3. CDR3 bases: TGCGCCAGCAGCTTCGGACAGGGCACCTACGAGCAGTACTTC. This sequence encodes CASSFGQGTYEQYF.

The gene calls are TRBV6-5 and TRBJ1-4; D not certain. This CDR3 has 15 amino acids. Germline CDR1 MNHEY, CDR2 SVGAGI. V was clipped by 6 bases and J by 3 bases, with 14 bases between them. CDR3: CASRRAVTANEKLFF. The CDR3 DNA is TGTGCCAGCAGACGAGCGGTTACAGCTAATGAAAAACTGTTTTTT.

The CDR3 protein is CASSSSGKETQYF. The CDR3 coding sequence is TGTGCCAGCAGCTCTAGCGGGAAAGAGACCCAGTACTTC. V is TRBV28 and J is TRBJ2-5; 9 bases align to TRBD2. Losses at the gene ends were 6 bases for V and 3 bases for J; bases not matched to a gene: 2. The V gene's germline CDR1 is MDHEN and CDR2 SYDVKM. This CDR3 is built from 13 residues.

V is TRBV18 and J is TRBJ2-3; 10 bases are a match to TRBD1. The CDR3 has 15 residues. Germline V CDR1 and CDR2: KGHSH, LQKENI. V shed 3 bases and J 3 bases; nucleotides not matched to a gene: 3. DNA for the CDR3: TGTGCCAGCTCACCGCCGGGACAGGGGACAGATACGCAGTATTTT. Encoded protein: CASSPPGQGTDTQYF.

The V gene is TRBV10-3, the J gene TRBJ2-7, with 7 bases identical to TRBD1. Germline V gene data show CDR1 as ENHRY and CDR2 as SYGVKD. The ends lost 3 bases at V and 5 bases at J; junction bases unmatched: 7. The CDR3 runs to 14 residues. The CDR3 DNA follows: TGTGCCATCAGTGAAGCCCCCCAGGGGGACGAGCAGTACTTC. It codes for CAISEAPQGDEQYF.

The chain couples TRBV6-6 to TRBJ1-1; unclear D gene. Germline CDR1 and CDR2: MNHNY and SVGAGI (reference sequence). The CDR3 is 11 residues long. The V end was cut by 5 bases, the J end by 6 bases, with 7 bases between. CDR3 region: CASSRRAEAFF. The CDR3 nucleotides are TGTGCCAGCAGTCGGAGGGCTGAAGCTTTCTTT.

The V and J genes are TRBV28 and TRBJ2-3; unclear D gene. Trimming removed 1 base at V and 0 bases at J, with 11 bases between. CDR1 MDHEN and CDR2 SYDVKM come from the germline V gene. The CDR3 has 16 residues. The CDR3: CASSLLTYTSTDTQYF. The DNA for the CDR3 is TGTGCCAGCAGTTTATTAACGTATACTAGCACAGATACGCAGTATTTT.

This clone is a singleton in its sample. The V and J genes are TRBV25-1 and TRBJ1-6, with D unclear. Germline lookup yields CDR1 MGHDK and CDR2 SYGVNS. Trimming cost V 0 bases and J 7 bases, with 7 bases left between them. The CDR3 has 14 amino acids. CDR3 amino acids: CASSEYPGNSPLHF. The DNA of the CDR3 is TGTGCCAGCAGTGAATATCCCGGGAATTCACCCCTCCACTTT.

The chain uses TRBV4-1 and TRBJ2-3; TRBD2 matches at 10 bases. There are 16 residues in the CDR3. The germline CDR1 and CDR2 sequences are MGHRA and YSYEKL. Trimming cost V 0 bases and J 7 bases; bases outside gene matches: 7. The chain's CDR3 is CASSQDLAGVFNTQYF. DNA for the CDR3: TGCGCCAGCAGCCAAGATCTAGCGGGAGTTTTTAATACGCAGTATTTT.

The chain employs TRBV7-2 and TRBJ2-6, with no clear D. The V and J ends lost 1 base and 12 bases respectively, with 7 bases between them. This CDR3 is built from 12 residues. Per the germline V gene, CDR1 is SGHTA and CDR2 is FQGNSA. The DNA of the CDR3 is TGTGCCAGCAGCTTAGTTGCTCGCGTCCTGACTTTC. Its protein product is CASSLVARVLTF.

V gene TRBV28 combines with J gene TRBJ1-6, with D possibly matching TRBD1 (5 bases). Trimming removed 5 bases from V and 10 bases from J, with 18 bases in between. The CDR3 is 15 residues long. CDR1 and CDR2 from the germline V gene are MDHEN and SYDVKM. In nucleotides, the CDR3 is TGTGCCAGCAGTGTGCACCAGGGAGGTACCTCACCCCTCCACTTT. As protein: CASSVHQGGTSPLHF.

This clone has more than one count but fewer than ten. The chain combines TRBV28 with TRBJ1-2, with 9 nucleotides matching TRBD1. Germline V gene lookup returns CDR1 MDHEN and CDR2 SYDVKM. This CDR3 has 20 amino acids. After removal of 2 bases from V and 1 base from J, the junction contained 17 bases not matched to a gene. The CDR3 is CASSLPPPGQGAGRNYGYTF. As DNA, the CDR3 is TGTGCCAGCAGTTTACCACCTCCGGGACAGGGCGCGGGGCGTAACTATGGCTACACCTTC.

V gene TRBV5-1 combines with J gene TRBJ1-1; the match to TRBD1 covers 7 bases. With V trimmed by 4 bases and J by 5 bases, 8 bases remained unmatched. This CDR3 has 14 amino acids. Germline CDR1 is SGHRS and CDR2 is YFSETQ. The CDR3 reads CASSRTGVGTEAFF. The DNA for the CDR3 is TGCGCCAGCAGCCGAACAGGGGTAGGAACTGAAGCTTTCTTT.

CDR3 sequence: CASSARRGSSGYTF. The CDR3 DNA reads as TGTGCCAGCAGCGCTCGCAGGGGGTCCTCTGGCTACACCTTC. The chain couples TRBV14 to TRBJ1-2; 7 bases map to TRBD1. The CDR3 spans 14 residues. The V and J ends lost 5 bases and 7 bases, in that order; junction bases with no gene match: 10. Germline lookup yields CDR1 SGHDN and CDR2 FVKESK.

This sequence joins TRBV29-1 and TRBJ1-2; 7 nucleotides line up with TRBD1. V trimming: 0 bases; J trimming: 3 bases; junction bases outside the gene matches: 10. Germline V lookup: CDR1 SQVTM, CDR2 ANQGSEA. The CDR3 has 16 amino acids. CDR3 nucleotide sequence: TGCAGCGTTGAAGAAAGGACAGGAGAAAGGTACTATGGCTACACCTTC. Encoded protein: CSVEERTGERYYGYTF. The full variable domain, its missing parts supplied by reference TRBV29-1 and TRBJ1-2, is SAVISQKPSRDICQRGTSLTIQCQVDSQVTMMFWYRQQPGQSLTLIATANQGSEATYESGFVIDKFPISRPNLTFSTLTVSNMSPEDSSIYLCSVEERTGERYYGYTFGSGTRLTVV.